This passage covers 28 T cell receptor beta chains from one sample sequenced in a study of blood T cell repertoires in COVID-19. Measured with immunoSEQ multiplex PCR; TCRdb has only the in-frame clones, and not every one. Counted here are 200,000 to 250,000 clones, roughly four fifths occurring once; the ten biggest clones make up over 1.5%. The sample was peripheral blood. The receptor set was obtained from a woman aged 80 or over with acute or convalescent COVID-19.

V usage is TRBV21-1 and J usage is TRBJ1-5; TRBD1, as called in the table, went unchecked against the DNA. TRBV21-1 is a known pseudogene. The CDR3 consists of 14 residues. This CDR3 is CARGTRGAGQPQHF. The CDR3 coding sequence is TGTGCCAGGGGAACCAGGGGGGCCGGGCAGCCCCAGCATTTT.

The rearrangement uses TRBV7-3 and TRBJ2-1; 9 nucleotides align to TRBD1. Trimming removed 0 bases from V and 5 bases from J; junction bases left unmatched: 2. Looked up from germline, CDR1 is SGHTA and CDR2 is FQGTGA. The CDR3 is 15 residues long. CDR3 loop: CASSLTGTGNNEQFF. CDR3 nucleotide sequence: TGTGCCAGCAGCTTAACAGGGACAGGGAACAATGAGCAGTTCTTC.

Comments on this clone: At the DNA level, this CDR3 is encoded by other sequences in the same sample as well. This rearrangement joins TRBV5-1 to TRBJ1-2; D not resolved. The CDR3 extends over 13 amino acids. Germline assignment: CDR1 SGHRS and CDR2 YFSETQ. With 0 bases removed from V and 2 bases from J, the gap between germline ends came to 5 bases. The CDR3 reads CASSLGQNYGYTF. CDR3 coding DNA: TGCGCCAGCAGCTTGGGGCAGAACTATGGCTACACCTTC.

CDR3 in DNA: TGTGCCAGCAGCGAGGGTACCCGAAATTCACCCCTCCACTTT. Its protein is CASSEGTRNSPLHF. This chain uses TRBV7-2 with TRBJ1-6; D uncertain. Germline lookup yields CDR1 SGHTA and CDR2 FQGNSA. There are 14 residues in the CDR3. V was cut by 5 bases and J by 7 bases, with 12 bases left in between.

This chain links TRBV18 with TRBJ2-7, with TRBD2 as a possible D gene (6 bases). Germline V lookup: CDR1 KGHSH, CDR2 LQKENI. V was trimmed by 6 bases and J by 2 bases, leaving 11 bases between them. The CDR3 extends over 13 amino acids. CDR3 coding DNA: TGTGCCAGCTCCCCGTGGGGGGCCTACGAGCAGTACTTC. It yields the protein CASSPWGAYEQYF.

The J gene is TRBJ2-7, the V gene TRBV2; TRBD2 is a possible D gene (5 bases). The germline gives CDR1 SNHLY, CDR2 FYNNEI. The V gene lost 5 bases and the J gene lost 2 bases, with 10 bases spanning the gap. The CDR3 is 13 amino acids. CDR3 protein: CASSLDYTYEQYF. The DNA of the CDR3 is TGTGCCAGCAGTCTAGACTACACCTACGAGCAGTACTTC.

The chain employs TRBV19 and TRBJ2-1; the D is unclear. The germline V gene has CDR1 LNHDA and CDR2 SQIVND (reference sequence). The ends were cut back, 5 bases at V and 0 bases at J, with 11 bases in the middle. The CDR3 runs 15 residues. The CDR3 nucleotides are TGTGCCAGTAGTTACGGTCCAAGCTCCTACAATGAGCAGTTCTTC. The encoded protein is CASSYGPSSYNEQFF.

The chain recombines TRBV2 with TRBJ1-5, with 7 bases that match TRBD1. Per the germline V gene, CDR1 is SNHLY and CDR2 is FYNNEI. There are 14 residues in the CDR3. Trimming took 6 bases from V and 4 from J; bases not matched to a gene: 6. DNA for the CDR3: TGTGCCAGCAGGAGTACAGGGGATAATCAGCCCCAGCATTTT. Amino acid sequence: CASRSTGDNQPQHF.

This chain connects TRBV20-1 to TRBJ1-2; no firm D call. Deletions cut 3 bases from V and 0 bases from J, with 8 bases between. CDR3 length equals 13 residues. Germline CDR1 DFQATT, CDR2 SNEGSKA (reference sequence). In nucleotides, the CDR3 is TGCAGTGCTAGTACGCCTACTAACTATGGCTACACCTTC. As protein: CSASTPTNYGYTF.

This clone was seen just once. This rearrangement joins TRBV7-9 to TRBJ1-2; D unresolved. Germline V gives CDR1 SEHNR, CDR2 FQNEAQ (reference sequence). Trimming shortened V by 3 bases and J by 2 bases, and 7 bases separated the two germline ends. The CDR3 extends over 13 amino acids. As DNA, the CDR3 is TGTGCCAGCAGCTTGGCATTGAACTATGGCTACACCTTC. As protein: CASSLALNYGYTF.

The chain employs TRBV6-5 and TRBJ1-1; 8 bases map to TRBD1. CDR1 is MNHEY, CDR2 SVGAGI, per germline. Trimming took 10 bases from V and 5 from J; bases not matched to a gene: 6. The CDR3 extends over 12 amino acids. The CDR3 region is CAIQGARTEAFF. The DNA for the CDR3 is TGTGCCATCCAGGGGGCTCGAACTGAAGCTTTCTTT.

V gene TRBV5-5 combines with J gene TRBJ2-7; a weak D match, TRBD1 (5 bases). Germline CDR1 is SGHKS and CDR2 is YYEKEE (reference sequence). V lost 3 bases to trimming and J lost 3 bases, with 16 bases between them. The CDR3 is made up of 15 amino acids. The CDR3 loop is CASSWESTVHYEQYF. The CDR3 bases are TGTGCCAGCAGCTGGGAATCGACAGTTCACTACGAGCAGTACTTC.

With respect to this clone: An end of the junction differs from the germline gene, which may be a read error. The CDR3 DNA follows: TGTGCCAGCAGCGTAGCGGGAGTGTCAGATACGCAGTATTTT. Encoded protein: CASSVAGVSDTQYF. V usage is TRBV7-9 and J usage is TRBJ2-3; 9 nucleotides match TRBD2. CDR3 length equals 14 residues. CDR1 and CDR2 (germline): SEHNR, FQNEAQ (reference sequence).

The chain couples TRBV9 to TRBJ1-1; D is ambiguous. The CDR3 is 13 residues long. Germline V gene data show CDR1 as SGDLS and CDR2 as YYNGEE. Deletions cut 0 bases from V and 7 bases from J, with 10 bases between. CDR3 protein: CASSVGLEHEAFF. The CDR3, as DNA: TGTGCCAGCAGCGTAGGGTTGGAGCATGAAGCTTTCTTT.

The rearrangement joins TRBV6-5 to TRBJ2-2, with 7 bases lining up with TRBD2. This CDR3 is built from 15 residues. The germline CDR1 and CDR2 sequences are MNHEY and SVGAGI. The J segment lost 4 bases and the V segment lost 5 bases, leaving 7 bases of the junction unmatched. As DNA, the CDR3 is TGTGCCAGCAGTCCCGGGACGGGGGGCACCGGGGAGCTGTTTTTT. This codes for CASSPGTGGTGELFF.

The rearrangement joins TRBV7-3 to TRBJ1-6; D possibly corresponds to TRBD1 (6 bases). Trimming stripped 5 bases from V and 5 bases from J, with 13 bases between. Germline CDR1 SGHTA, CDR2 FQGTGA. CDR3 length equals 15 residues. The CDR3 coding sequence is TGTGCCAGCAGCCGACGGGACATGGATAATTCACCCCTCCACTTT. Translating gives CASSRRDMDNSPLHF.

The chain employs TRBV6-2 or TRBV6-3 and TRBJ2-1; TRBD2 matches at 9 bases. The V segment lost 5 bases and the J segment 4 bases; nucleotides outside the gene matches: 6. The CDR3 is 15 residues long. Per the germline V gene, CDR1 is MNHEY and CDR2 is SVGEGT. CDR3 nucleotide sequence: TGTGCCAGCAGTACCCTAGCGGGAACATACAATGAGCAGTTCTTC. This codes for CASSTLAGTYNEQFF.

The genes are TRBV5-1 and TRBJ2-1; tentative D call: TRBD1 (6 bases). The CDR3 has 15 residues. Trimming cost V 6 bases and J 0 bases, with 13 bases left between them. Looked up from germline, CDR1 is SGHRS and CDR2 is YFSETQ. The CDR3 bases are TGCGCCAGCAAGGGGGAGCCGAGCTCCTACAATGAGCAGTTCTTC. As protein: CASKGEPSSYNEQFF.

The chain employs TRBV4-2 and TRBJ2-7; 8 positions agree with TRBD2. Germline loops: CDR1 LGHNA, CDR2 YNFKEQ. The CDR3 extends over 15 amino acids. V trimming: 0 bases; J trimming: 9 bases; junction bases outside the gene matches: 10. The CDR3, as DNA: TGTGCCAGCAGCCAAGATGGGGTAGCGGGGCTGGTGCAGTACTTC. Its protein is CASSQDGVAGLVQYF.

V is TRBV10-1 and J is TRBJ2-1, with D possibly matching TRBD2 (5 bases). Looked up from germline, CDR1 is WNHNN and CDR2 is SYGVQD (reference sequence). The CDR3 spans 14 residues. V gave up 7 bases and J gave up 8 bases, with 18 bases separating them. CDR3 residues: CASNYSDDFDEQFF. CDR3 sequence (DNA): TGCGCCAGCAATTATAGCGATGATTTCGATGAGCAGTTCTTC.

The chain has TRBV7-2 and TRBJ1-2; TRBD1 aligns across 7 bases. CDR3 length equals 12 residues. Germline V gives CDR1 SGHTA, CDR2 FQGNSA. V lost 5 bases, J lost 4 bases, and 1 base stayed unmatched. CDR3 bases: TGTGCCAGCAGCCAGGGGGTCTATGGCTACACCTTC. Translated, it gives CASSQGVYGYTF. The full variable domain, in which reference TRBV7-2 and TRBJ1-2 provide the parts outside the CDR3, is GAGVSQSPSNKVTEKGKDVELRCDPISGHTALYWYRQSLGQGLEFLIYFQGNSAPDKSGLPSDRFSAERTGGSVSTLTIQRTQQEDSAVYLCASSQGVYGYTFGSGTRLTVV.

The chain combines TRBV28 with TRBJ2-5; D unclear. Germline V gene sequence: CDR1 MDHEN, CDR2 SYDVKM. The CDR3 length is 15 residues. With 4 bases removed from V and 3 bases from J, the gap between germline ends came to 15 bases. CDR3 region: CASSSPLEQEETQYF. CDR3 nucleotides: TGTGCCAGCAGTTCCCCCTTGGAGCAAGAAGAGACCCAGTACTTC.

By its share, this clone is medium-sized (0.01 to 0.1%). The rearrangement uses TRBV6-1 and TRBJ2-3; D is unresolved. Germline loops: CDR1 MNHNS, CDR2 SASEGT. There are 13 residues in the CDR3. With 2 bases removed from V and 0 bases from J, the gap between germline ends came to 3 bases. The CDR3 sequence: CASSEQSTDTQYF. Written as DNA, the CDR3 is TGTGCCAGCAGTGAACAGAGCACAGATACGCAGTATTTT.

This sequence joins TRBV10-3 and TRBJ1-1; no definite D call. Germline CDR1 reads ENHRY; CDR2 reads SYGVKD. The length of the CDR3 is 13 residues. V lost 5 bases, J lost 6 bases, and 13 bases lay in between. DNA of the CDR3: TGTGCCATCAGTTCGAGCGCGGTGGCTGAAGCTTTCTTT. Its translation: CAISSSAVAEAFF.

The chain is built from TRBV5-1 and TRBJ2-3; TRBD1 might be the D (6 bases). Trimming stripped 1 base from V and 5 bases from J, with 17 bases between. CDR1 is SGHRS, CDR2 YFSETQ, per germline. This CDR3 has 16 amino acids. The CDR3 DNA reads as TGCGCCAGCAGCTTGCCGTCAGGGGTCCCTAAAGATACGCAGTATTTT. It yields the protein CASSLPSGVPKDTQYF.

This chain uses TRBV7-2 with TRBJ2-3; TRBD2 matches at 9 bases. CDR3 length equals 16 residues. V lost 3 bases, J lost 0 bases, and 4 bases stayed unmatched. CDR1 and CDR2 (germline): SGHTA, FQGNSA. The CDR3 loop reads CASSLGTSRSTDTQYF. The CDR3 DNA reads as TGTGCCAGCAGCTTGGGGACTAGCCGGAGCACAGATACGCAGTATTTT.

The chain combines TRBV10-1 with TRBJ1-4, with 9 bases aligning to TRBD1. The J segment lost 8 bases and the V segment lost 10 bases, leaving 20 bases of the junction unmatched. CDR3 length: 17 amino acids. In germline, CDR1 is WNHNN, CDR2 SYGVQD (reference sequence). CDR3 DNA sequence: TGCGCCACTCTGGACAGGGGACGAGTCTTAAAAAGGGAAAAACTGTTTTTT. As protein: CATLDRGRVLKREKLFF.

V usage is TRBV7-3 and J usage is TRBJ2-1, with D perhaps matching TRBD1 (6 bases). CDR3 length equals 18 residues. Trimming stripped 7 bases from V and 5 bases from J, with 27 bases between. Germline V gives CDR1 SGHTA, CDR2 FQGTGA. The DNA of the CDR3 is TGTGCCAGCACCTACCGAGAACAGGGCGTGATTGAGGACAATGAGCAGTTCTTC. This sequence encodes CASTYREQGVIEDNEQFF. Looking up the rest from reference TRBV7-3 and TRBJ2-1 gives the full variable domain: GAGVSQTPSNKVTEKGKYVELRCDPISGHTALYWYRQSLGQGPEFLIYFQGTGAADDSGLPNDRFFAVRPEGSVSTLKIQRTERGDSAVYLCASTYREQGVIEDNEQFFGPGTRLTVL.